A selection of T cell receptor beta chains follows, all from one sample in a study of beta chain features in type 1 diabetes. TCRdb's table, derived via immunoSEQ multiplex PCR, lists solely in-frame clones and lacks some. The sample records hundreds of thousands of clones, around 16% being singletons. Input material: naive CD4+ T cells from blood. The source of these receptors is a man between 18 and 35 years old in good health. CDR3s include the opening cysteine and the closing phenylalanine or tryptophan. D genes are given only for firm matches. Some rows have no size entry. The others give once, few or many, or a class for an expanded clone.

v_call: TRBV25-1; clone_size: few; d_call: -; cdr3_length: 17; j_call: TRBJ2-7; cdr3_aa: CASSEYLSPGDYYEQYF; cdr3_nt: TGTGCCAGCAGTGAATATCTTTCTCCAGGCGATTACTACGAGCAGTACTTC
v_call: TRBV5-4; clone_size: -; d_call: -; cdr3_length: 15; j_call: TRBJ2-1; cdr3_aa: CASSWGFSVDNEQFF; cdr3_nt: TGTGCCAGCAGCTGGGGGTTTTCGGTTGACAATGAGCAGTTCTTC
v_call: TRBV20-1; clone_size: -; d_call: -; cdr3_length: 11; j_call: TRBJ1-2; cdr3_aa: CSTVRDYGYTF; cdr3_nt: TGCAGCACCGTCAGGGACTATGGCTACACCTTC
v_call: TRBV6-6; clone_size: -; d_call: TRBD2; cdr3_length: 16; j_call: TRBJ2-3; cdr3_aa: CASSYTSGRAADTQYF; cdr3_nt: TGTGCCAGCAGTTATACTAGCGGGAGGGCCGCAGATACGCAGTATTTT
v_call: TRBV30; clone_size: -; d_call: TRBD1; cdr3_length: 14; j_call: TRBJ2-7; cdr3_aa: CAWSLGQGYHEQYF; cdr3_nt: TGTGCCTGGAGTTTAGGACAGGGTTACCACGAGCAGTACTTC
v_call: TRBV27; clone_size: few; d_call: TRBD2; cdr3_length: 16; j_call: TRBJ2-1; cdr3_aa: CASSPAASGRGYEQFF; cdr3_nt: TGTGCCAGCAGTCCCGCCGCTAGCGGGAGGGGGTATGAGCAGTTCTTC
v_call: TRBV7-2; clone_size: few; d_call: TRBD1; cdr3_length: 16; j_call: TRBJ2-3; cdr3_aa: CASSPSGQGGTDTQYF; cdr3_nt: TGTGCCAGCAGCCCCAGTGGACAGGGGGGAACAGATACGCAGTATTTT
v_call: TRBV11-1; clone_size: -; d_call: TRBD2; cdr3_length: 15; j_call: TRBJ2-1; cdr3_aa: CASSLTSGRVHEQFF; cdr3_nt: TGTGCCAGCAGCCTCACTAGCGGGAGGGTGCATGAGCAGTTCTTC
v_call: TRBV12-5; clone_size: -; d_call: TRBD2; cdr3_length: 11; j_call: TRBJ2-1; cdr3_aa: CASGIAGEQFF; cdr3_nt: TGTGCTAGTGGTATAGCGGGGGAGCAGTTCTTC
v_call: TRBV6-5; clone_size: few; d_call: -; cdr3_length: 15; j_call: TRBJ1-2; cdr3_aa: CASSTPGTSDYGYTF; cdr3_nt: TGTGCCAGCAGTACACCGGGAACTTCGGACTATGGCTACACCTTC
v_call: TRBV29-1; clone_size: few; d_call: -; cdr3_length: 16; j_call: TRBJ2-2; cdr3_aa: CSVEGASTLNTGELFF; cdr3_nt: TGCAGCGTTGAAGGGGCCAGTACTCTGAACACCGGGGAGCTGTTTTTT
v_call: TRBV11-3; clone_size: -; d_call: -; cdr3_length: 14; j_call: TRBJ1-1; cdr3_aa: CASSPQGPGTEAFF; cdr3_nt: TGTGCCAGCAGCCCACAGGGCCCGGGTACTGAAGCTTTCTTT
v_call: TRBV19; clone_size: few; d_call: -; cdr3_length: 16; j_call: TRBJ2-3; cdr3_aa: CASSSPQGGGLGTQYF; cdr3_nt: TGTGCCAGTAGTAGCCCCCAGGGGGGGGGCCTTGGTACGCAGTATTTT
v_call: TRBV20-1; clone_size: -; d_call: -; cdr3_length: 11; j_call: TRBJ2-2; cdr3_aa: CSASPTGELFF; cdr3_nt: TGCAGTGCTTCCCCCACCGGGGAGCTGTTTTTT
v_call: TRBV14; clone_size: -; d_call: -; cdr3_length: 15; j_call: TRBJ2-7; cdr3_aa: CASSQGTSLYYEQYF; cdr3_nt: TGTGCCAGCAGCCAAGGAACTAGCCTTTACTACGAGCAGTACTTC
v_call: TRBV2; clone_size: -; d_call: -; cdr3_length: 17; j_call: TRBJ2-7; cdr3_aa: CASSPQSGLVESYEQYF; cdr3_nt: TGTGCCAGCAGTCCCCAATCAGGACTTGTTGAATCCTACGAGCAGTACTTC
v_call: TRBV9; clone_size: few; d_call: TRBD1; cdr3_length: 16; j_call: TRBJ1-4; cdr3_aa: CASSVAGGQGGEKLFF; cdr3_nt: TGTGCCAGCAGCGTAGCTGGTGGACAGGGCGGTGAAAAACTGTTTTTT
v_call: TRBV19; clone_size: few; d_call: -; cdr3_length: 15; j_call: TRBJ2-1; cdr3_aa: CASSIVGTKANEQFF; cdr3_nt: TGTGCCAGTAGTATAGTCGGGACCAAAGCCAATGAGCAGTTCTTC
v_call: TRBV9; clone_size: few; d_call: TRBD1; cdr3_length: 16; j_call: TRBJ2-7; cdr3_aa: CASSVGPTGELYEQYF; cdr3_nt: TGTGCCAGCAGCGTAGGTCCGACAGGGGAGCTGTACGAGCAGTACTTC
v_call: TRBV4-2; clone_size: few; d_call: -; cdr3_length: 15; j_call: TRBJ1-2; cdr3_aa: CASSQDYRVQYGYTF; cdr3_nt: TGTGCCAGCAGCCAAGACTACAGGGTACAGTATGGCTACACCTTC
v_call: TRBV5-1; clone_size: -; d_call: TRBD2; cdr3_length: 15; j_call: TRBJ2-1; cdr3_aa: CASSFLAGVGNEQFF; cdr3_nt: TGCGCCAGCAGCTTCCTAGCGGGAGTGGGCAATGAGCAGTTCTTC
v_call: TRBV5-1; clone_size: -; d_call: -; cdr3_length: 14; j_call: TRBJ2-3; cdr3_aa: CASSLEGLTDTQYF; cdr3_nt: TGCGCCAGCAGCTTGGAGGGGCTCACAGATACGCAGTATTTT
v_call: TRBV7-8; clone_size: -; d_call: -; cdr3_length: 13; j_call: TRBJ1-5; cdr3_aa: CASSLEVRQPQHF; cdr3_nt: TGTGCCAGCAGCTTAGAAGTGCGGCAGCCCCAGCATTTT
v_call: TRBV19; clone_size: few; d_call: -; cdr3_length: 14; j_call: TRBJ2-3; cdr3_aa: CASSWSPSTDTQYF; cdr3_nt: TGTGCCAGTAGTTGGTCGCCGAGCACAGATACGCAGTATTTT
v_call: TRBV28; clone_size: -; d_call: TRBD1; cdr3_length: 14; j_call: TRBJ2-7; cdr3_aa: CATGRTGARNEQYF; cdr3_nt: TGTGCCACCGGAAGGACAGGGGCGAGGAACGAGCAGTACTTC
v_call: TRBV2; clone_size: -; d_call: -; cdr3_length: 12; j_call: TRBJ2-7; cdr3_aa: CASSERRVEQYF; cdr3_nt: TGTGCCAGCAGTGAAAGGAGGGTCGAGCAGTACTTC
v_call: TRBV7-2; clone_size: few; d_call: -; cdr3_length: 14; j_call: TRBJ2-3; cdr3_aa: CASMPGQPTDTQYF; cdr3_nt: TGTGCCAGCATGCCGGGACAACCCACAGATACGCAGTATTTT
v_call: TRBV28; clone_size: few; d_call: -; cdr3_length: 13; j_call: TRBJ2-3; cdr3_aa: CASSPPQEDTQYF; cdr3_nt: TGTGCCAGCAGTCCCCCCCAGGAGGATACGCAGTATTTT
v_call: TRBV6-5; clone_size: few; d_call: -; cdr3_length: 14; j_call: TRBJ2-6; cdr3_aa: CASSRVSGANVLTF; cdr3_nt: TGTGCCAGCAGCAGGGTTTCTGGGGCCAACGTCCTGACTTTC
v_call: TRBV7-9; clone_size: few; d_call: -; cdr3_length: 15; j_call: TRBJ1-2; cdr3_aa: CASSPAVTKGDGYTF; cdr3_nt: TGTGCCAGCAGCCCGGCGGTGACGAAGGGTGACGGCTACACCTTC
v_call: TRBV9; clone_size: -; d_call: -; cdr3_length: 17; j_call: TRBJ2-6; cdr3_aa: CASSRSAQFSGANVLTF; cdr3_nt: TGTGCCAGCAGCCGCTCAGCCCAATTCTCTGGGGCCAACGTCCTGACTTTC
v_call: TRBV6-5; clone_size: -; d_call: -; cdr3_length: 13; j_call: TRBJ1-2; cdr3_aa: CASSNRESYGYTF; cdr3_nt: TGTGCCAGCAGTAACAGGGAGAGCTATGGCTACACCTTC
v_call: TRBV7-3; clone_size: few; d_call: TRBD1; cdr3_length: 15; j_call: TRBJ1-2; cdr3_aa: CASSSGTGESYGYTF; cdr3_nt: TGTGCCAGCAGCTCCGGGACAGGGGAGTCCTATGGCTACACCTTC
v_call: TRBV10-3; clone_size: -; d_call: TRBD1; cdr3_length: 13; j_call: TRBJ1-1; cdr3_aa: CAIQGQGNTEAFF; cdr3_nt: TGTGCCATCCAAGGACAGGGGAACACTGAAGCTTTCTTT
v_call: TRBV13; clone_size: -; d_call: -; cdr3_length: 15; j_call: TRBJ1-4; cdr3_aa: CASSLSQYPREKLFF; cdr3_nt: TGTGCCAGCAGCTTATCCCAGTACCCCCGGGAAAAACTGTTTTTT
v_call: TRBV20-1; clone_size: few; d_call: TRBD2; cdr3_length: 11; j_call: TRBJ2-7; cdr3_aa: CSATSGSEQYF; cdr3_nt: TGCAGTGCAACTAGCGGGAGCGAGCAGTACTTC